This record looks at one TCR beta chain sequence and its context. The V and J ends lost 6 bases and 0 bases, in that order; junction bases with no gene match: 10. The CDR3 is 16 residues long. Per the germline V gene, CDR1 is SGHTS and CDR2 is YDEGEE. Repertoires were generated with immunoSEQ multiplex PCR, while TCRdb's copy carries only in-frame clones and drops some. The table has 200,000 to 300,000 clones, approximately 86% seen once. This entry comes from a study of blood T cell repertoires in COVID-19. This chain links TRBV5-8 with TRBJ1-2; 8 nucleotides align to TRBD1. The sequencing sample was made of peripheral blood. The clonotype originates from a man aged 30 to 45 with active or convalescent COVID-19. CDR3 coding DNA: TGTGCCAGCACCGTTTTTCCGGGACAGGCTAACTATGGCTACACCTTC. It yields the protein CASTVFPGQANYGYTF.